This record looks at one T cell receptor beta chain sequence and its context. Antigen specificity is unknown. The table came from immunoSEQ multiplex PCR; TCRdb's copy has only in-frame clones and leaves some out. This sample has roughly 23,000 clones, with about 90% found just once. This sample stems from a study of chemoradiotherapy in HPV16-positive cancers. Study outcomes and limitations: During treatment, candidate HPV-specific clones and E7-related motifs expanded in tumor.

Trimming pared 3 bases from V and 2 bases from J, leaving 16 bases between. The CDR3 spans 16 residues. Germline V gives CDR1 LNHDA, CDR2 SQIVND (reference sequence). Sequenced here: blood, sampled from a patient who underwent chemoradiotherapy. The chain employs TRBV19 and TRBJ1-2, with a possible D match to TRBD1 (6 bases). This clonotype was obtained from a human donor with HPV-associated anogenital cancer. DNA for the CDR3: TGTGCCAGTAGTATTGGACAGAATCTAATCAACTATGGCTACACCTTC. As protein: CASSIGQNLINYGYTF.